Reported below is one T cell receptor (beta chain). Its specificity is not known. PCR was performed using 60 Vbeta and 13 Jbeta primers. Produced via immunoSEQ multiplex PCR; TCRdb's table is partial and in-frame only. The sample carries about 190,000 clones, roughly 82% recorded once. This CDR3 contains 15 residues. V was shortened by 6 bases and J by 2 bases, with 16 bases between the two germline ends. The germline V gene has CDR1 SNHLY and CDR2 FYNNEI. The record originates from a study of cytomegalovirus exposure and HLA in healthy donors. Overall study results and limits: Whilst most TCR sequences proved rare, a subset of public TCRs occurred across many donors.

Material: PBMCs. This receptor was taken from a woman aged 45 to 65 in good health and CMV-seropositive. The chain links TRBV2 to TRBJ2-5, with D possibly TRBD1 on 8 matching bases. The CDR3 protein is CASSQGASGQETQYF. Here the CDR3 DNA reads TGTGCCAGCAGCCAGGGGGCTAGCGGACAAGAGACCCAGTACTTC.